This T cell receptor (delta chain) was sequenced during a study of γδ T cells in repeated Plasmodium falciparum infection. Study-level results: The Malian cohort came from a small rural village of predominantly one ethnic group.

In regard to this clone: As yet, its antigen is unknown. A far larger clone is only one base removed, so a read error is likely. This CDR3 is also generated by other DNA sequences in the sample.

TCRdb re-called the multiplex PCR reads using CATT. The data show under 65,000 delta-chain clones, with over 1.5% seen just once and about 15% held by the top ten. The sequence was obtained from a pool of human donors (malaria-infected and uninfected, not separated). The source material was gamma-delta T cells from blood.

The CDR3 is CALGERKDERGKSLRIPRGGWSVDKLIF. The CDR3 bases are TGTGCTCTTGGGGAACGAAAGGACGAAAGGGGAAAGTCCCTACGTATTCCTAGGGGGGGATGGTCGGTCGATAAACTCATTTTT. The V and J genes are TRDV1 and TRDJ1; D may be TRDD3 (7 bases). The CDR3 contains 28 residues. From germline, CDR1 is TSWWSYY and CDR2 QGS.